This T cell receptor (beta chain) was captured by sequencing in a study of post-analysis software for immune sequencing data. Overall study results and limits: The five TRBV segments detected at higher frequency in patients than in controls included TRBV5-6, TRBV5-1 and TRBV20-1.

In the case of this clonotype: Its antigen remains unknown.

There are 16 residues in the CDR3. With 2 bases removed from V and 4 bases from J, the gap between germline ends came to 17 bases. The germline gives CDR1 LGHDT, CDR2 YNNKEL (reference sequence). Unique molecular identifiers were present in the TCR beta cDNA libraries. MiXCR, applied by TCRdb to the PCR reads, yields one record per CDR3 protein. The table has 450,000 to 650,000 distinct CDR3 sequences, roughly 45% seen once. This chain links TRBV3-1 with TRBJ1-2, with D uncertain. The sample was blood. This receptor was taken from a girl aged 5-17 years with multiple sclerosis. DNA for the CDR3: TGTGCCAGCAGCCAACAAAGTTTGGGTTCCGCCTATGGCTACACCTTC. It encodes CASSQQSLGSAYGYTF. Complete variable domain (other parts from reference TRBV3-1 and TRBJ1-2): DTAVSQTPKYLVTQMGNDKSIKCEQNLGHDTMYWYKQDSKKFLKIMFSYNNKELIINETVPNRFSPKSPDKAHLNLHINSLELGDSAVYFCASSQQSLGSAYGYTFGSGTRLTVV.